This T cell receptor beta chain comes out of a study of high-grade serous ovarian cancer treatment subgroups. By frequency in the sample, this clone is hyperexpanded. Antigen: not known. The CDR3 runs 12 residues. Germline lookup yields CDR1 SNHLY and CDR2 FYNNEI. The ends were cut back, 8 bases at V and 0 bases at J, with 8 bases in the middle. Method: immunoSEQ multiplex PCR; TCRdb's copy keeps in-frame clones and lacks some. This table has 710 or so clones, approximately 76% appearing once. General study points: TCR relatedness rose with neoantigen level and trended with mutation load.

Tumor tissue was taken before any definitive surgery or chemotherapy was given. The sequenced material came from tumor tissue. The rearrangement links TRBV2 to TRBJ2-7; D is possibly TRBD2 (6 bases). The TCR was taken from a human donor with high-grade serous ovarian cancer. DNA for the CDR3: TGTGCCAGCGAGCGGGCCTCCTACGAGCAGTACTTC. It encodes CASERASYEQYF.